The text below deals with one T cell receptor (beta chain). There is no known antigen for this receptor. No base quality information exists; no much larger clone differs at one position. The method was the immunoSEQ multiplex PCR assay. RNA was extracted from all samples and reverse transcribed into cDNA as template for TCR sequencing. First-strand cDNA was synthesized using SuperScript III with a 2:1 mix of oligo-dT and random hexamers. Amplification bias was assessed with a synthetic immune receptor repertoire, and residual bias was removed computationally. The paper's processing steps were these. Raw reads were preprocessed to remove errors, and CDR3 was defined according to IMGT conventions as the region from the conserved cysteine to phenylalanine. Clonality was computed as 1 minus the Shannon entropy, with the entropy normalized by log2 of the number of productive unique TCRs. Scalp TCRbeta sequences were cross-referenced with sorted blood CD4 and CD8 repertoires so that the CD4 or CD8 identity of scalp clones could be inferred. TCRdb took over this immuneACCESS table, retaining in-frame rearrangements with V and J assigned. Such tables are incomplete; in checked studies, under half of the missing clones stem from an unresolved V gene, and the remainder is unexplained. V, J and clone size are taken as reported in that table, and D and trimming were inferred from the DNA itself. For this sample the table gives roughly 140,000 clones, of which around 82% were detected only once. Around 25% of the sample is in the top ten clones.

The source of the sample is a study of CD8+ T cells in alopecia areata (dated by TCRdb to the late 2010s). General notes on the study: The treated patients, all with moderate-to-severe alopecia areata, were enrolled in an open-label pilot trial of oral tofacitinib given at 5 to 10 mg twice daily. RNA was extracted with the PAXgene miRNA kit for fixed scalp, the miRNeasy kit for PBMCs, and the RNeasy kit for mouse skin. Patients stayed on tofacitinib for 6 to 18 months and then had 6 months of follow-up off drug so that delayed response and recurrence could be assessed. Amplification of TCRbeta CDR3 regions was done by immunoSEQ multiplex PCR using 35 Vbeta forward primers and 13 Jbeta reverse primers. Biopsies were taken from tofacitinib-treated patients at baseline and again at 4 and 24 weeks into treatment, and several of those patients also had a later scalp biopsy. The SALT score, which quantifies the percentage of affected scalp surface area, was used to measure disease severity in treated patients. In both human patients and the C3H/HeJ mouse model, the study applied high-throughput TCRbeta sequencing to look at T cell clonal expansion in alopecia areata. Scalp clonality was compared across normal scalp (n=4), patchy alopecia areata scalp (n=8), and alopecia totalis/universalis scalp (n=8). Scalp tissue and sorted CD4+ and CD8+ peripheral blood T cells from patchy and totalis/universalis alopecia areata patients and from healthy controls were covered by human TCRbeta sequencing.

There are 14 amino acids in the CDR3, from cysteine to phenylalanine inclusive. The DNA shown is the 42-base CDR3, in frame from base 1. Here V drops 5 bases and J drops 3 bases, and the junction holds 5 bases not matched to any gene. As encoded in the germline V gene (reference sequence), CDR1 is MNHNY while CDR2 is SVGAGI. Here is what the overall study found, with its caveats: Shared TCR sequences between patients were less evident than in mice, which may be partly attributable to HLA diversity in the patient population. Tofacitinib significantly decreased scalp clonality and the number of expanded CD8+ clones among the top 100 scalp clones. Lesional scalp, especially in alopecia totalis/universalis, showed higher clonality and more expanded CD8+ clones than normal scalp, suggesting antigenic drive. Because the treated cohort was small and had just a single nonresponder, larger studies are needed to establish links between baseline CD8+ expansion and response. Many expanded lesional clones were found to persist in scalp and blood during tofacitinib treatment, and relapse after treatment cessation may be partly explained by this persistence. Resident alphabeta T cells in normal human skin are also sequenced, complicating scalp TCR repertoire analysis, unlike mouse skin dominated by gammadelta T cells.

Read against the paper, the sample's time point label means: around 28 days on oral tofacitinib. The treatment or condition tag for this specimen amounts to: oral pan-JAK inhibitor, 5-10 mg twice daily. Lesional scalp punch biopsies and peripheral blood were obtained from alopecia areata patients. PBMCs were isolated by density centrifugation and stained for CD3, CD4 and CD8, and CD4+ and CD8+ T cells were sorted on a FACSAria. This receptor chain uses TRBV6-6 and TRBJ2-5; 8 nucleotides in the junction match TRBD2. The sequencing here drew on CD8+ T cells sorted from blood, taken at week 4, from a patient treated with tofacitinib. The origin of this receptor is a human donor with alopecia areata. The CDR3 has the sequence CASSRGGSEETQYF. The DNA is TGTGCCAGCAGTCGGGGGGGCAGCGAAGAGACCCAGTACTTC.